This TCR beta chain was retrieved from a study of Ad26.COV2.S vaccination and SARS-CoV-2 variants. Germline loops: CDR1 MNHEY, CDR2 SMNVEV (reference sequence). The V and J ends lost 6 bases and 1 base respectively, with 5 bases between them. The CDR3 is 12 residues long. Treatment noted: approximately 18 received Ad26.COV2.S at low or high dose, single or two shots; several received placebo; per-sample allocation not given. Samples were taken on day 63 after the first vaccine or placebo injection. An Ad26 vector expressing Wuhan-strain SARS-CoV-2 spike served as the vaccine. Sequencing was performed with immunoSEQ multiplex PCR; in TCRdb, only in-frame clones are kept and a portion is missing. This table has 440,000 or so clones, 80% to 90% appearing once.

This material consisted of peripheral blood, taken in a trial of Ad26.COV2.S vaccine versus placebo. The sequence came from a person aged 18 to 59 who received the Ad26.COV2.S COVID-19 vaccine or a placebo. This chain joins TRBV27 and TRBJ2-3; D call uncertain. The CDR3 DNA reads as TGTGCCAGCAGGCAGGGCACAGATACGCAGTATTTT. This codes for CASRQGTDTQYF.